These 21 T cell receptor beta chains were all obtained from the same sample, sequenced in a study of glioma-infiltrating T cells after dendritic cell vaccination. The protocol was immunoSEQ multiplex PCR, while the TCRdb copy is restricted to in-frame clones and leaves out a portion. Of approximately 84,000 clones in the sample, approximately 84% are singletons; the top ten hold around 16%. The material was blood, obtained before dendritic cell vaccination. All receptors derive from a human donor with glioblastoma.

This clone was seen only a few times. V and J are TRBV30 and TRBJ2-3; 11 bases are shared with TRBD2. Germline V gene data show CDR1 as GTSNPN and CDR2 as SVGIG (reference sequence). The V segment lost 3 bases and the J segment 0 bases; nucleotides outside the gene matches: 5. The CDR3 totals 16 residues. The CDR3 sequence: CAWSRGLAGSTDTQYF. The CDR3 DNA reads as TGTGCCTGGAGCCGAGGACTAGCGGGCAGCACAGATACGCAGTATTTT.

The J gene is TRBJ2-1, the V gene TRBV7-9; TRBD2 aligns across 9 bases. The germline V gene has CDR1 SEHNR and CDR2 FQNEAQ (reference sequence). The CDR3 totals 18 residues. Germline trimming cut 5 bases from V and 0 bases from J; bases unmatched to any gene: 11. The CDR3 spells CASSPKGHSGSSYNEQFF. The CDR3 nucleotides read TGTGCCAGCAGCCCCAAGGGTCATAGCGGGAGCTCCTACAATGAGCAGTTCTTC. The variable domain in full, completed from reference TRBV7-9 and TRBJ2-1, reads DTGVSQNPRHKITKRGQNVTFRCDPISEHNRLYWYRQTLGQGPEFLTYFQNEAQLEKSRLLSDRFSAERPKGSFSTLEIQRTEQGDSAMYLCASSPKGHSGSSYNEQFFGPGTRLTVL.

The chain recombines TRBV28 with TRBJ1-2; TRBD1 matches 8 bases. The germline V gene has CDR1 MDHEN and CDR2 SYDVKM. V trimming: 5 bases; J trimming: 0 bases; junction bases outside the gene matches: 5. This CDR3 has 15 residues. The CDR3 spells CASSLGTGPNYGYTF. The CDR3 nucleotides read TGTGCCAGCAGTCTGGGGACAGGTCCTAACTATGGCTACACCTTC.

This clone was seen once. The rearrangement uses TRBV5-1 and TRBJ1-2; 7 bases map to TRBD1. Germline V gene data show CDR1 as SGHRS and CDR2 as YFSETQ. Trimming cost V 6 bases and J 0 bases; bases outside gene matches: 14. The CDR3 has 17 residues. CDR3 DNA sequence: TGCGCCAGCACTCTATTAGGGGGCACAGGTTCTAACTATGGCTACACCTTC. Residues: CASTLLGGTGSNYGYTF.

The chain links TRBV5-6 to TRBJ2-5; the match to TRBD1 covers 7 bases. After removal of 4 bases from V and 5 bases from J, the junction contained 11 bases not matched to a gene. The CDR3 covers 15 residues. Looked up from germline, CDR1 is SGHDT and CDR2 is YYEEEE. Here the CDR3 DNA reads TGTGCCAGCAGCATCGACAGGGTAAATTTGGAGACCCAGTACTTC. Protein sequence: CASSIDRVNLETQYF.

In its sample, this clone was seen once. The rearrangement uses TRBV5-5 and TRBJ2-4; D is unresolved. Trimming cost V 2 bases and J 0 bases, with 9 bases left between them. The CDR3 loop spans 15 amino acids. Germline CDR1 reads SGHKS; CDR2 reads YYEKEE (reference sequence). This CDR3 is CASSLTDLAKNIQYF. The DNA of the CDR3 is TGTGCCAGCAGCTTAACAGACCTAGCCAAAAACATTCAGTACTTC.

This clone was picked up one time. The rearrangement uses TRBV9 and TRBJ2-3, with 8 bases that match TRBD2. This CDR3 has 15 residues. The germline V gene has CDR1 SGDLS and CDR2 YYNGEE. V lost 3 bases to trimming and J lost 6 bases; unmatched junction nucleotides: 9. The DNA for the CDR3 is TGTGCCAGCAGCGAGTCAAGCGGGGGTGCTGATACGCAGTATTTT. Translation gives CASSESSGGADTQYF.

The CDR3 spells CATSREPRTGYRGELFF. In DNA form, the CDR3 reads TGTGCCACCAGCAGAGAACCCCGGACAGGGTATCGCGGGGAGCTGTTTTTT. The genes are TRBV15 and TRBJ2-2; TRBD1 aligns across 8 bases. V dropped 0 bases and J dropped 7; count of bases not matched to a gene: 10. Germline V gene lookup returns CDR1 LNHNV and CDR2 YYDKDF (reference sequence). CDR3 length equals 17 residues.

The chain has TRBV6-1 and TRBJ1-2; TRBD1 might be the D (5 bases). Germline V gene data show CDR1 as MNHNS and CDR2 as SASEGT. There are 14 residues in the CDR3. The V and J ends lost 2 bases and 5 bases respectively, with 12 bases between them. The CDR3 DNA follows: TGTGCCAGCAGTGAAAAGGGGTTAGGGTATGGCTACACCTTC. It yields the protein CASSEKGLGYGYTF.

The chain uses TRBV5-4 and TRBJ1-2; a possible D gene is TRBD1 (6 bases). Germline V gene lookup returns CDR1 SGHNT and CDR2 YYREEE (reference sequence). The CDR3 sequence is 15 residues long. V was trimmed by 0 bases and J by 3 bases, leaving 12 bases between them. CDR3 coding DNA: TGTGCCAGCAGCTTGGCGCGGGGGCAGGACTATGGCTACACCTTC. Residues: CASSLARGQDYGYTF.

The V gene is TRBV6-5, the J gene TRBJ1-2, with 9 nucleotides matching TRBD1. The trim removed 4 bases at V and 8 bases at J, leaving 2 bases unmatched. CDR1 MNHEY and CDR2 SVGAGI come from the germline V gene. The CDR3 has 12 residues. The CDR3 loop reads CASSWTGDGYTF. In nucleotides, the CDR3 is TGTGCCAGCAGTTGGACAGGGGACGGCTACACCTTC.

About this clone itself: Other DNA sequences from this sample encode an identical CDR3 as well. The chain couples TRBV25-1 to TRBJ2-7; 7 bases match TRBD2. The germline V gene encodes CDR1 MGHDK and CDR2 SYGVNS. The CDR3 spans 15 residues. With 1 base clipped from V and 3 bases from J, the junction kept 6 bases outside the gene matches. CDR3 nucleotides: TGTGCCAGCAGTGAATTGGGGGGGGATCTCTACGAGCAGTACTTC. Translation gives CASSELGGDLYEQYF.

V usage is TRBV4-1 and J usage is TRBJ1-2; 8 nucleotides agree with TRBD1. The CDR3 sequence is 15 residues long. V shed 1 base and J 5 bases; nucleotides not matched to a gene: 6. The V gene's germline CDR1 is MGHRA and CDR2 YSYEKL. Here the CDR3 DNA reads TGCGCCAGCAGCCAAGGGGGACAGGAAACATATGGCTACACCTTC. Translation: CASSQGGQETYGYTF.

CDR3 residues: CATGRGGVANTGELFF. The CDR3 nucleotides read TGTGCCACCGGTCGAGGGGGAGTCGCGAACACCGGGGAGCTGTTTTTT. The chain has TRBV15 and TRBJ2-2, with D tentatively TRBD1 (6 bases). V lost 8 bases and J lost 0, with 16 bases in between. The CDR3 has 16 residues. The germline V gene has CDR1 LNHNV and CDR2 YYDKDF (reference sequence).

The V gene is TRBV29-1, the J gene TRBJ2-1, with a possible D match to TRBD1 (5 bases). The CDR3 is 12 residues long. Trimming removed 7 bases at V and 10 bases at J, with 17 bases between. Germline V gives CDR1 SQVTM, CDR2 ANQGSEA. DNA for the CDR3: TGCAGCGCCGCCCCAGAAGACAGCGAGCAGTTCTTC. Encoded protein: CSAAPEDSEQFF.

This chain joins TRBV27 and TRBJ1-3; 12 bases map to TRBD1. The CDR3 sequence is 18 residues long. V lost 8 bases, J lost 0 bases, and 11 bases stayed unmatched. Per germline, CDR1 MNHEY and CDR2 SMNVEV (reference sequence). The CDR3 region has the DNA TGTGCCAGCCGGGACAGGGGGCCCGAGGGAAGCTCTGGAAACACCATATATTTT. Translating it yields CASRDRGPEGSSGNTIYF.

The chain links TRBV6-5 to TRBJ1-2; possibly TRBD1 for D (5 bases). The germline V gene encodes CDR1 MNHEY and CDR2 SVGAGI. The ends were cut back, 4 bases at V and 2 bases at J, with 14 bases in the middle. The CDR3 sequence is 15 residues long. The CDR3 DNA is TGTGCCAGCAGTTTTAACACTCAGGGAAACTATGGCTACACCTTC. Its protein is CASSFNTQGNYGYTF.

V usage is TRBV13 and J usage is TRBJ2-1, with TRBD2 matching over 7 bases. The germline CDR1 and CDR2 sequences are PRHDT and FYEKMQ (reference sequence). The J segment lost 8 bases and the V segment lost 4 bases, leaving 11 bases of the junction unmatched. CDR3 length: 15 amino acids. The CDR3 protein is CASSSPGRERDEQFF. The CDR3 nucleotides are TGTGCCAGCAGCTCCCCAGGGCGGGAGAGGGATGAGCAGTTCTTC. Looking up the rest from reference TRBV13 and TRBJ2-1 gives the full variable domain: AAGVIQSPRHLIKEKRETATLKCYPIPRHDTVYWYQQGPGQDPQFLISFYEKMQSDKGSIPDRFSAQQFSDYHSELNMSSLELGDSALYFCASSSPGRERDEQFFGPGTRLTVL.

In DNA form, the CDR3 reads TGTGCCAGCAGCGAAAGGAGGGTGGACGAGCAGTACTTC. This gives the protein CASSERRVDEQYF. The chain couples TRBV6-5 to TRBJ2-5, with D possibly matching TRBD2 (6 bases). The end of the DNA fits TRBJ2-7 better, so the J call may be wrong. Germline-derived CDR1 and CDR2 are MNHEY and SVGAGI. There are 13 residues in the CDR3.

The chain couples TRBV6-6 to TRBJ1-4, with a possible D match to TRBD1 (5 bases). Deletions cut 5 bases from V and 7 bases from J, with 11 bases between. The length of the CDR3 is 13 residues. Germline V lookup: CDR1 MNHNY, CDR2 SVGAGI (reference sequence). The CDR3 coding sequence is TGTGCCAGCAGTCAGGGATGGGCTGAAAAACTGTTTTTT. Translating it yields CASSQGWAEKLFF.

The rearrangement uses TRBV28 and TRBJ1-1; D not resolved. The CDR3 extends over 13 amino acids. Germline loops: CDR1 MDHEN, CDR2 SYDVKM. The V gene lost 3 bases and the J gene lost 4 bases, with 9 bases spanning the gap. In DNA, the CDR3 is TGTGCCAGCAGTTTGGTGGAGGGCACTGAAGCTTTCTTT. Translation: CASSLVEGTEAFF.